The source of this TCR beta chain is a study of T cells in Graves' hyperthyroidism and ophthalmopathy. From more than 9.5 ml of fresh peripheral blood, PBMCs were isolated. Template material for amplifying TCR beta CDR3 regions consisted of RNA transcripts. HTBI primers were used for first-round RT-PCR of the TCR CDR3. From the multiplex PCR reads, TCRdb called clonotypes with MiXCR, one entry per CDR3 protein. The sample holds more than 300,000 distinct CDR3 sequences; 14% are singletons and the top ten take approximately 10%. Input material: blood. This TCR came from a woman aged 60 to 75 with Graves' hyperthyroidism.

CDR3: CASSISGSGGETQYF. The CDR3 bases are TGCGCCAGCAGCATTAGCGGGAGTGGCGGAGAGACCCAGTACTTC. The V and J genes are TRBV5-1 and TRBJ2-5; 9 bases match TRBD2. Germline V gene sequence: CDR1 SGHRS, CDR2 YFSETQ. With V trimmed by 4 bases and J by 4 bases, 8 bases remained unmatched. The CDR3 extends over 15 amino acids.